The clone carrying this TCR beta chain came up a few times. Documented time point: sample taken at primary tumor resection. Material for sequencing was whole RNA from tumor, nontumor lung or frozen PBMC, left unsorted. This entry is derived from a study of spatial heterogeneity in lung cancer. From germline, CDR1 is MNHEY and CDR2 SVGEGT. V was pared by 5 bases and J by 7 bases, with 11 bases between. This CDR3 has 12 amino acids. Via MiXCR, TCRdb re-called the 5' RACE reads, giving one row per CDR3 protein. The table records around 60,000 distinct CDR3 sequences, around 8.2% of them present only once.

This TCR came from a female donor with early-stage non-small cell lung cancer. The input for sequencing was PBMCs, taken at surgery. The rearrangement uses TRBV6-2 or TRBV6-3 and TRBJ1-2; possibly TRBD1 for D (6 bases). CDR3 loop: CASSLGAAGYTF. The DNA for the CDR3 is TGTGCCAGCAGTCTGGGGGCGGCTGGCTACACCTTC.